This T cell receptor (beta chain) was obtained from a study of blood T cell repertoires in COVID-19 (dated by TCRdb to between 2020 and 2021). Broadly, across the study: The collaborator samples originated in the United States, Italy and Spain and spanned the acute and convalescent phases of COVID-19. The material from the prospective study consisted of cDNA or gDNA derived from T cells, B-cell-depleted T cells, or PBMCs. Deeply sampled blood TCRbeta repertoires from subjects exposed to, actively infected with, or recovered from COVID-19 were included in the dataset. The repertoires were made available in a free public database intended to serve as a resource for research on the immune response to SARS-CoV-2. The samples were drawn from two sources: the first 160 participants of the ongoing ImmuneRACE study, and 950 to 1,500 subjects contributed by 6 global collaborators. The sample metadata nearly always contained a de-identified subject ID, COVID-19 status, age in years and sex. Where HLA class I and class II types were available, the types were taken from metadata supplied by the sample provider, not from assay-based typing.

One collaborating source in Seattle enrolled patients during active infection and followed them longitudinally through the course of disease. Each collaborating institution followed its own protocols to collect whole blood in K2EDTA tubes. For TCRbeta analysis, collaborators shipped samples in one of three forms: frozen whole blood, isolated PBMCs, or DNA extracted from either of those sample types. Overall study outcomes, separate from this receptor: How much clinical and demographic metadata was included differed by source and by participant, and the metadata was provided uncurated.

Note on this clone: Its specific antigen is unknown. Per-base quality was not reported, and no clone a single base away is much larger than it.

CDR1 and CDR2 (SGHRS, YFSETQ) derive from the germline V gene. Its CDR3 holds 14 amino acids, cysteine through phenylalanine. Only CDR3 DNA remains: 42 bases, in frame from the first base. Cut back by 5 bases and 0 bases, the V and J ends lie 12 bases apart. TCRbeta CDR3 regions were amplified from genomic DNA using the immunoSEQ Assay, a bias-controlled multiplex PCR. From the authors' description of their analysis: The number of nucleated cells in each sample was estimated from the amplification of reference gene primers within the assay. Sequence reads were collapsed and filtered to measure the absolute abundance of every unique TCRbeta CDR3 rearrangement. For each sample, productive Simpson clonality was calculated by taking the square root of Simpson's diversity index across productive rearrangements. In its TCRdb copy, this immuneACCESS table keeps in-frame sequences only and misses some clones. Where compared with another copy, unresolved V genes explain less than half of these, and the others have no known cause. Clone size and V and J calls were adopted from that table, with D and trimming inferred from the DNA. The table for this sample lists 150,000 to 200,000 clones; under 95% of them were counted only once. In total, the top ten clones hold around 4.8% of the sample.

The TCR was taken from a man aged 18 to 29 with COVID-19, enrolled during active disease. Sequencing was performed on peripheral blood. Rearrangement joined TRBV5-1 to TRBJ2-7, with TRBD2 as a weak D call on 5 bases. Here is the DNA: TGCGCCAGCAGGGGCGGGCCCTCCTCCTACGAGCAGTACTTC. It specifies CASRGGPSSYEQYF.